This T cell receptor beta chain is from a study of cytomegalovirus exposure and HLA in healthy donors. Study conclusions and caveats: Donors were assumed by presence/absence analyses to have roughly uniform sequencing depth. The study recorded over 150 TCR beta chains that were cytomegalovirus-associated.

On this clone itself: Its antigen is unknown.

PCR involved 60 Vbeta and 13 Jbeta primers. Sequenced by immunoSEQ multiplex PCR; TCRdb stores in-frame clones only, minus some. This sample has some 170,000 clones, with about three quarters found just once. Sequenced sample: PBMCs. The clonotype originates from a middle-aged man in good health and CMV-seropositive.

The CDR3 DNA reads TGTGCCAGCAGCTTGGGAGACAGGGAAATCTATGGCTACACCTTC. Amino acids: CASSLGDREIYGYTF. This chain joins TRBV7-9 and TRBJ1-2; TRBD1 matches 7 bases. Germline CDR1 is SEHNR and CDR2 is FQNEAQ (reference sequence). Trimming cost V 3 bases and J 4 bases; bases outside gene matches: 8. CDR3 length: 15 residues. The whole variable domain, remainder taken from reference TRBV7-9 and TRBJ1-2, is DTGVSQNPRHKITKRGQNVTFRCDPISEHNRLYWYRQTLGQGPEFLTYFQNEAQLEKSRLLSDRFSAERPKGSFSTLEIQRTEQGDSAMYLCASSLGDREIYGYTFGSGTRLTVV.